The 24 T cell receptor beta chains reported below all come from one sample, sequenced in a study of beta chain features in type 1 diabetes. Sequenced material consisted of expressed TCRB transcripts (all of the isolated RNA was reverse transcribed). The assay was immunoSEQ multiplex PCR, and TCRdb's table has in-frame clones only and misses some. The sample lists fewer than 550,000 clones; about an eighth were seen once. The sample consisted of naive CD4+ T cells from blood. The receptors come from a woman aged 18 to 35 in good health.

DNA for the CDR3: TGTGCCAGCACCACACAGATCTACAATGAGCAGTTCTTC. Translated: CASTTQIYNEQFF. The chain uses TRBV6-1 and TRBJ2-1; D is uncertain. The length of the CDR3 is 13 residues. Trimming pared 7 bases from V and 3 bases from J, leaving 10 bases between. The germline gives CDR1 MNHNS, CDR2 SASEGT.

This chain uses TRBV5-1 with TRBJ1-1, with D perhaps matching TRBD1 (5 bases). Deletions cut 2 bases from V and 1 base from J, with 15 bases between. The CDR3 runs to 16 residues. The germline V gene encodes CDR1 SGHRS and CDR2 YFSETQ. This CDR3 reads CASSFDPGPSNTEAFF. In DNA form, the CDR3 reads TGCGCCAGCAGCTTTGACCCGGGACCGTCGAACACTGAAGCTTTCTTT.

There are many counts of this clone. The chain links TRBV14 to TRBJ2-4, with a weak D call TRBD2 (5 bases). Germline CDR1 reads SGHDN; CDR2 reads FVKESK. This CDR3 is 12 amino acids long. V was trimmed by 1 base and J by 13 bases, leaving 11 bases between them. The chain's CDR3 is CASSQALTKQYF. For the CDR3, the DNA is TGTGCCAGCAGCCAAGCGTTGACTAAACAGTACTTC.

This clone was seen a few times. The V gene is TRBV27, the J gene TRBJ2-1; perhaps TRBD1 as D (6 bases). V was shortened by 5 bases and J by 4 bases, with 18 bases between the two germline ends. CDR1 and CDR2 from the germline V gene are MNHEY and SMNVEV (reference sequence). This CDR3 has 16 residues. DNA for the CDR3: TGTGCCAGCAGTCCAGTTATGTGGGGGCAATACAATGAGCAGTTCTTC. Amino acid sequence: CASSPVMWGQYNEQFF.

The genes are TRBV11-3 and TRBJ2-5; D remains unclear. V dropped 5 bases and J dropped 4 bases, with 8 bases sitting between them. The germline CDR1 and CDR2 sequences are SGHNT and YENEEA. The CDR3 is made up of 12 amino acids. CDR3: CASSKIGETQYF. The CDR3 DNA follows: TGTGCCAGCAGCAAGATAGGAGAGACCCAGTACTTC.

The table lists this clone with a few counts. The CDR3 DNA reads TGTGCCAGTAGTAGGGGACAGCCAACTAATGAAAAACTGTTTTTT. It specifies CASSRGQPTNEKLFF. This chain connects TRBV19 to TRBJ1-4, with 7 bases fitting TRBD1. This CDR3 is built from 15 residues. V shed 4 bases and J 0 bases; nucleotides not matched to a gene: 2. Looked up from germline, CDR1 is LNHDA and CDR2 is SQIVND (reference sequence). Full variable domain (remainder filled in from reference TRBV19 and TRBJ1-4): DGGITQSPKYLFRKEGQNVTLSCEQNLNHDAMYWYRQDPGQGLRLIYYSQIVNDFQKGDIAEGYSVSREKKESFPLTVTSAQKNPTAFYLCASSRGQPTNEKLFFGSGTQLSVL.

The V gene is TRBV7-3, the J gene TRBJ2-3, with D possibly matching TRBD2 (6 bases). CDR1 and CDR2 (germline): SGHTA, FQGTGA. Trimming left V 2 bases short and J 1 base short, with 7 bases between. The CDR3 has 14 amino acids. The CDR3 sequence is CASSLQRGTDTQYF. Written as DNA, the CDR3 is TGTGCCAGCAGCTTACAGCGGGGCACAGATACGCAGTATTTT.

There are a few counts of this clone. V gene TRBV25-1 combines with J gene TRBJ2-7, with D unclear. CDR1 and CDR2 (germline): MGHDK, SYGVNS. V lost 0 bases to trimming and J lost 0 bases, with 6 bases between them. The length of the CDR3 is 14 residues. The CDR3 coding sequence is TGTGCCAGCAGTGAATACCAATTCTCCTACGAGCAGTACTTC. As protein: CASSEYQFSYEQYF.

V usage is TRBV2 and J usage is TRBJ1-5; 8 positions agree with TRBD1. The CDR3 contains 13 residues. The V gene's germline CDR1 is SNHLY and CDR2 FYNNEI. V dropped 8 bases and J dropped 7; count of bases not matched to a gene: 7. CDR3 nucleotides: TGTGCCAGCCATGGGACAGGAGGACAGCCCCAGCATTTT. Its protein product is CASHGTGGQPQHF.

The chain links TRBV27 to TRBJ2-2; TRBD2 is a possible D gene (6 bases). This CDR3 spans 14 amino acids. Germline values: CDR1 MNHEY, CDR2 SMNVEV (reference sequence). Trimming removed 10 bases from V and 3 bases from J, with 15 bases in between. The CDR3 loop reads CANITGTYTGELFF. The CDR3 nucleotides are TGTGCCAACATCACCGGGACTTACACCGGGGAGCTGTTTTTT.

This chain joins TRBV19 and TRBJ1-5; D unclear. CDR3 length: 12 amino acids. V was clipped by 5 bases and J by 4 bases, with 6 bases between them. CDR1 is LNHDA and CDR2 is SQIVND in the germline V gene (reference sequence). The chain's CDR3 is CASSYRNQPQHF. CDR3 DNA sequence: TGTGCCAGTAGTTACCGTAATCAGCCCCAGCATTTT.

The chain employs TRBV5-4 and TRBJ2-1, with D uncertain. The CDR3 is 15 residues long. V lost 4 bases and J lost 0, with 11 bases in between. Germline loops: CDR1 SGHNT, CDR2 YYREEE (reference sequence). The CDR3 DNA reads TGTGCCAGCAGCCCACCAGGTGGCTCCTACAATGAGCAGTTCTTC. Protein: CASSPPGGSYNEQFF. Variable domain in full (rest from reference TRBV5-4 and TRBJ2-1): ETGVTQSPTHLIKTRGQQVTLRCSSQSGHNTVSWYQQALGQGPQFIFQYYREEENGRGNFPPRFSGLQFPNYSSELNVNALELDDSALYLCASSPPGGSYNEQFFGPGTRLTVL.

This clone appeared a few times. This rearrangement joins TRBV15 to TRBJ2-7, with TRBD2 matching 7 bases. The V and J ends lost 5 bases and 6 bases, in that order; junction bases with no gene match: 13. Germline CDR1 reads LNHNV; CDR2 reads YYDKDF (reference sequence). The CDR3 is 15 amino acids. CDR3 DNA sequence: TGTGCCACCAGCCGCGCCGCGGCTAGCGGTCCCGAGCAGTACTTC. Translating gives CATSRAAASGPEQYF.

The chain uses TRBV7-2 and TRBJ1-5; unclear D gene. The CDR3 runs to 12 residues. In germline, CDR1 is SGHTA, CDR2 FQGNSA. V lost 3 bases and J lost 9, with 9 bases in between. The CDR3 DNA reads as TGTGCCAGCAGCTTTGGGGTTTCGCCCCAGCATTTT. Translation: CASSFGVSPQHF.

In this sample, this clone turned up a few times. The genes are TRBV27 and TRBJ2-3, with 13 bases that match TRBD2. Germline V gene sequence: CDR1 MNHEY, CDR2 SMNVEV (reference sequence). The CDR3 loop spans 15 amino acids. V lost 1 base to trimming and J lost 14 bases; unmatched junction nucleotides: 9. The CDR3 DNA is TGTGCCAGCAGTTTATATCGACTAGCGGGGGGCGATGTGTATTTT. It yields the protein CASSLYRLAGGDVYF.

The table lists this clone with a few counts. V usage is TRBV5-6 and J usage is TRBJ2-1; D gene unclear. CDR1 and CDR2 (germline): SGHDT, YYEEEE. Trimming removed 1 base from V and 7 bases from J, with 9 bases in between. This CDR3 contains 13 residues. CDR3 nucleotides: TGTGCCAGCAGCTTGAGAGCGACTAATGAGCAGTTCTTC. This translates into CASSLRATNEQFF.

V usage is TRBV7-2 and J usage is TRBJ2-3, with D possibly being TRBD2 (5 bases). CDR1 is SGHTA, CDR2 FQGNSA, per germline. With 5 bases removed from V and 8 bases from J, the gap between germline ends came to 23 bases. This CDR3 region has 16 residues. This chain's CDR3 is CASSPFREYGWGTQYF. CDR3 bases: TGTGCCAGCAGCCCATTTAGGGAGTACGGGTGGGGTACGCAGTATTTT.

This clone was recorded a few times. The V call is TRBV6-5, the J call TRBJ1-2; TRBD1 matches 7 bases. This CDR3 is 15 amino acids long. Trimming took 3 bases from V and 4 from J; bases not matched to a gene: 8. The germline gives CDR1 MNHEY, CDR2 SVGAGI. The CDR3 coding sequence is TGTGCCAGCAGTTATTCCTCGGGACAGCCCTATGGCTACACCTTC. Translating it yields CASSYSSGQPYGYTF.

The chain links TRBV7-9 to TRBJ2-3, with 8 positions matching TRBD2. The CDR3 runs 15 residues. The trim removed 2 bases at V and 6 bases at J, leaving 7 bases unmatched. Per germline, CDR1 SEHNR and CDR2 FQNEAQ (reference sequence). Written as DNA, the CDR3 is TGTGCCAGCAGCTTACTGATAGCGGGGAGTGATACGCAGTATTTT. Translated, it gives CASSLLIAGSDTQYF.

This clone was seen only a few times. The chain joins TRBV10-3 to TRBJ2-1; D assignment may be TRBD1 or TRBD2 (6 bases each). Trimming shortened V by 3 bases and J by 9 bases, and 21 bases separated the two germline ends. Per the germline V gene, CDR1 is ENHRY and CDR2 is SYGVKD. The CDR3 is 16 residues long. CDR3 protein: CAISDSGTYSGSEQFF. The DNA for the CDR3 is TGTGCCATCAGTGATTCCGGGACATACTCCGGGAGTGAGCAGTTCTTC.

This clone was counted between two and nine times. The junction does not match germline at one end; this may be a read error. The rearrangement joins TRBV7-2 to TRBJ2-7, with 7 bases aligning to TRBD2. The CDR3 consists of 12 residues. Germline V gene data show CDR1 as SGHTA and CDR2 as FQGNSA. The CDR3 region has the DNA TGTGCCAGCAGCTTAGTAGCGGGCGGCCCTTCGTTC. Translated: CASSLVAGGPSF.

This clone was counted only a few times. The rearrangement uses TRBV6-5 and TRBJ2-5, with no clear D. The CDR3 contains 12 residues. Germline assignment: CDR1 MNHEY and CDR2 SVGAGI. The V and J ends lost 0 bases and 7 bases respectively, with 6 bases between them. CDR3 coding DNA: TGTGCCAGCAGTTACTCCCGCGGGACCCAGTACTTC. Residues: CASSYSRGTQYF.

The rearrangement links TRBV28 to TRBJ2-7, with 9 nucleotides matching TRBD1. J lost 4 bases, V lost 6 bases, and 4 bases had no gene match. CDR1 and CDR2 (germline): MDHEN, SYDVKM. This CDR3 is 13 amino acids long. CDR3 DNA: TGTGCCAGCAGCACAGGGGGCTTGTACGAGCAGTACGTC. It is translated as CASSTGGLYEQYV.

To note about this clone: The same CDR3 is also encoded by other DNA sequences in this sample. This chain connects TRBV27 to TRBJ1-2, with D uncertain. From germline, CDR1 is MNHEY and CDR2 SMNVEV (reference sequence). The V end lost 2 bases, the J end lost 4 bases, and 11 bases lay between the germline ends. The CDR3 runs to 14 residues. The CDR3 sequence is CASSLEGTGYGYTF. The CDR3 DNA is TGTGCCAGCAGTTTAGAGGGCACGGGCTATGGCTACACCTTC.